This is a list of T cell receptor beta chains from one sample in a study of CD8+ T cells in alopecia areata. Assay used: immunoSEQ multiplex PCR; TCRdb lists only in-frame clones, some missing. The data show around 50,000 clones, with 96% seen just once and under 30% held by the top ten. Sequencing was performed on CD8+ T cells sorted from blood, taken at week 0. The origin of the receptors is a human donor with alopecia areata. Each CDR3 is given with its conserved first and last residue. The D gene is left open where the match is weak. Where a row states a size, it is once, few, many or the class of an expanded clone; other rows omit it.

size	V	J	D	DNA	CDR3
-	TRBV14	TRBJ1-1	-	TGTGCCAGCAGCCAAGGCTCCCAGACTGAAGCTTTCTTT	CASSQGSQTEAFF
-	TRBV15	TRBJ2-4	TRBD2	TGTGCCACCTCCCTGGGGCGGGGGACTCGGATAGCCAAAAACATTCAGTACTTC	CATSLGRGTRIAKNIQYF
-	TRBV7-2	TRBJ2-7	-	-	CASSFGAGGYEQYF
-	TRBV29-1	TRBJ2-1	-	TGCAGCGTTGAGCGGGACGCCCCCGCAAGTCCCGGTGAGCAGTTCTTC	CSVERDAPASPGEQFF
-	TRBV7-9	TRBJ2-7	-	TGTGCCAGCAGCTCGGGACGGTTCCACTACGAGCAGTACTTC	CASSSGRFHYEQYF
-	TRBV29-1	TRBJ2-1	-	TGCAGCGTACCCCAGACAGGACTTTACAATGAGCAGTTCTTC	CSVPQTGLYNEQFF
-	TRBV2	TRBJ2-5	TRBD2	TGTGCCAGCAGTGAAGGACTAGCGGAACAAGAGACCCAGTACTTC	CASSEGLAEQETQYF
-	TRBV29-1	TRBJ2-7	-	TGCAGCGTTGAAGACTACGAGCAGTACTTC	CSVEDYEQYF
-	TRBV5-1	TRBJ1-1	TRBD1	TGCGCCAGCAGCATAACAGGGGCCAGGAACACTGAAGCTTTCTTT	CASSITGARNTEAFF
once	TRBV7-9	TRBJ1-5	-	TGTGCCAGCAGCTCCACTCGTCCGGGGCAGGGTCAATATCAGCCCCAGCATTTT	CASSSTRPGQGQYQPQHF
-	TRBV6-6	TRBJ2-5	-	TGTGCCAGCACGGGGAGTCAAGAGACCCAGTACTTC	CASTGSQETQYF
-	TRBV5-4	TRBJ2-3	-	TGTGCCAGCAGCTTAGGGGTGGCACTAGGAACCACAGATACGCAGTATTTT	CASSLGVALGTTDTQYF
-	TRBV4-1	TRBJ1-5	-	TGCGCCAGCAGCCAAGAAACCAGTAATCAGCCCCAGCATTTT	CASSQETSNQPQHF
-	TRBV23-1	TRBJ1-1	-	TGCGCCAGCAGTCCTACTTTTCATCGAGGGCACACTGAAGCTTTCTTT	CASSPTFHRGHTEAFF
-	TRBV5-6	TRBJ2-5	-	TGTGCCAGCAGCTTGACGGCTAGTCTTGAGACCCAGTACTTC	CASSLTASLETQYF
-	TRBV2	TRBJ1-3	TRBD1	TGTGCCAGCAGTGGGGACAGCGAAAGCTCTGGAAACACCATATATTTT	CASSGDSESSGNTIYF
-	TRBV29-1	TRBJ2-6	-	TGCAGCGTTGCAAGGGATAGCTCTGGGGCCAACGTCCTGACTTTC	CSVARDSSGANVLTF
-	TRBV11-2	TRBJ2-7	TRBD1	TGTGCCAGCAGCACACCCGGGGACAGTCCAGGCTACGAGCAGTACTTC	CASSTPGDSPGYEQYF
-	TRBV4-3	TRBJ2-3	-	TGCGCCAGCAGCCAAGGAAGCCCCTCCCGGGCAGATACGCAGTATTTT	CASSQGSPSRADTQYF
once	TRBV27	TRBJ2-3	-	TGTGCCAGCAGTTTACGAGCTAGCGGCACAGATACGCAGTATTTT	CASSLRASGTDTQYF
-	TRBV5-1	TRBJ2-7	-	TGCGCCAGCAGCCCCGACACCGACGAGCAGTACTTC	CASSPDTDEQYF
-	TRBV10-3	TRBJ2-5	TRBD1	TGTGCCATCAGTGAGTCGACAGGGGGAGAGACCCAGTACTTC	CAISESTGGETQYF
once	TRBV7-2	TRBJ2-7	-	TGTGCCAGCAGCCCCGGCCTACTTGAGAGCTCCTACGAGCAGTACTTC	CASSPGLLESSYEQYF
-	TRBV5-4	TRBJ2-3	TRBD2	TGTGCCAGCAGCTTGTTGTTTGGGACTAGCGGGGTCGGAGATACGCAGTATTTT	CASSLLFGTSGVGDTQYF
-	TRBV7-9	TRBJ2-7	-	TGTGCCAGCAGCCCCCCCGGGACCTACGAGCAGTACTTC	CASSPPGTYEQYF
-	TRBV5-1	TRBJ2-3	TRBD2	TGCGCCAGCAGCTTGACTAGCGGGGGCCCAGATACGCAGTATTTT	CASSLTSGGPDTQYF